Detailed here is one TCR beta chain. This entry comes from a study of T cell changes during pregnancy in multiple sclerosis. Generated by immunoSEQ multiplex PCR, the TCRdb table keeps only in-frame clones and is missing some. Seen here are 20,000 to 25,000 clones, around nine tenths observed once, and the top ten hold under 1.4%. The CDR3 spans 16 residues. In germline, CDR1 is LGHNA, CDR2 YSLEER. V was pared by 0 bases and J by 2 bases, with 5 bases of the junction left unmatched. This specimen consisted of CD4+ T cells from peripheral blood mononuclear cells, obtained in the first trimester of pregnancy. This sequence was found in a female donor in good health, enrolled as a control in a pregnancy study. This sequence joins TRBV4-3 and TRBJ2-3; 7 nucleotides line up with TRBD2. The CDR3 here is CASSQDRGGATDTQYF. The CDR3 DNA reads as TGCGCCAGCAGCCAAGATCGCGGGGGAGCCACAGATACGCAGTATTTT.